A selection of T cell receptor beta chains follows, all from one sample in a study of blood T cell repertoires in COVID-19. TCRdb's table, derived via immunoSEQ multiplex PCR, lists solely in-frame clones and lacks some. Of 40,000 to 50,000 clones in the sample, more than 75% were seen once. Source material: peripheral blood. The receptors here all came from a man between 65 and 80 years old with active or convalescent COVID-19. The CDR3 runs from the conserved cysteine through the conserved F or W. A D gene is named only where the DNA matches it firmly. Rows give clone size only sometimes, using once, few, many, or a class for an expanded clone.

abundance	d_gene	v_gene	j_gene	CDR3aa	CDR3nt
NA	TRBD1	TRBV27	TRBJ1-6	CASSFETGGNSPLHF	TGTGCCAGCAGTTTTGAGACAGGGGGTAATTCACCCCTCCACTTT
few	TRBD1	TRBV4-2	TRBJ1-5	CASSQVLQGQHQPQHF	TGTGCCAGCAGCCAAGTATTACAGGGGCAGCATCAGCCCCAGCATTTT
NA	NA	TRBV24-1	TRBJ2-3	CATSDAAGIRQYF	TGTGCCACCAGTGACGCAGCCGGGATTAGGCAGTATTTT
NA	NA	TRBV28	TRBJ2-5	CASGRKETQYF	TGTGCCAGCGGGCGTAAGGAGACCCAGTACTTC
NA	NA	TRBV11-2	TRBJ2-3	CASSRGTLGSGTDTQYF	TGTGCCAGCAGCCGCGGGACTTTGGGTAGCGGCACAGATACGCAGTATTTT
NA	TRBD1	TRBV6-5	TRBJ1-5	CASSSTGENQPQHF	TGTGCCAGCAGTTCCACAGGGGAGAATCAGCCCCAGCATTTT
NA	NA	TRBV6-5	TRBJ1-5	CATLPGGSGQPQHF	TGTGCCACACTACCGGGGGGAAGCGGTCAGCCCCAGCATTTT
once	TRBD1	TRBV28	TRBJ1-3	CASSSLGQGDGNTIYF	TGTGCCAGCAGTTCTCTCGGACAGGGTGATGGAAACACCATATATTTT
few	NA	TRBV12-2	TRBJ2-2	CASRLGANTGELFF	TGTGCAAGTCGCTTAGGAGCGAACACCGGGGAGCTGTTTTTT
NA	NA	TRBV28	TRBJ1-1	CASTRGLNTEAFF	TGTGCCAGCACCCGGGGGTTGAACACTGAAGCTTTCTTT
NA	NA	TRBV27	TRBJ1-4	CASSRGDGLNNEKLFF	TGTGCCAGCAGTCGCGGGGACGGGCTTAATAATGAAAAACTGTTTTTT
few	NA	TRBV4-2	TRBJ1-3	CASSQVPQGGNTIYF	TGTGCCAGCAGCCAAGTTCCCCAGGGCGGAAACACCATATATTTT